This T cell receptor beta chain was sequenced during a study of shared clonotypes between healthy human individuals. The overall study: Contributing individuals were two females and three males aged 18 to 49.

Healthy adults negative for HIV, lacking recent acute infections or vaccinations, served as donors. Every donor was a Caucasian adult from Nashville, Tennessee. The germline V gene encodes CDR1 SGDLS and CDR2 YYNGEE. This CDR3 contains 14 residues. V was clipped by 0 bases and J by 3 bases, with 9 bases between them. Concerning this clone: Its cognate antigen is unknown. Other DNA sequences in this specimen translate into the identical CDR3.

Assay: immunoSEQ multiplex PCR; the TCRdb copy retains only in-frame clones and omits some. The sample has 600,000 to 800,000 clones, 55% to 75% seen once; the top ten hold approximately 2%. Points from the study as a whole: Generally, estimated richness proved larger in naive subsets than it did in memory subsets.

Source material: memory CD4+ T cells sorted from blood. Subset meaning: CD45RA-negative fraction. The clonotype originates from a woman aged 30 to 39 in good health. The rearrangement links TRBV9 to TRBJ2-5, with TRBD2 as a possible D gene (5 bases). The CDR3 reads CASSVGGSEETQYF. In nucleotides, the CDR3 is TGTGCCAGCAGCGTAGGTGGGAGTGAAGAGACCCAGTACTTC.